Listed below are T cell receptor beta chains from one sample, sequenced in a study of blood T cells in healthy people across ages. MiXCR was run by TCRdb on the 5' RACE reads, yielding one entry per CDR3 protein. Of about 1.4 million distinct CDR3 sequences in the sample, 59% were seen once. Sequencing was carried out using blood. The receptor set was obtained from a man aged 18 to 30 in good health. CDR3s include the opening cysteine and the closing phenylalanine or tryptophan. The D gene is left open where the match is weak. Not every row has a clone size; where given, it reads once, few, many or a size class.

>TRBD2|TRBV6-1|TRBJ2-7|NA
CASSEWWGGRRYEQYF
TGTGCCAGCAGTGAATGGTGGGGCGGGAGGCGGTACGAGCAGTACTTC
>NA|TRBV6-6|TRBJ1-2|few
CASSYSEDSYGYTF
TGTGCCAGCAGTTACTCCGAAGACAGTTATGGCTACACCTTC
>NA|TRBV11-2|TRBJ1-1|NA
CASSAGQSNTEAFF
TGTGCCAGCAGCGCTGGACAGTCGAACACTGAAGCTTTCTTT
>TRBD2|TRBV12-3/TRBV12-4|TRBJ2-4|NA
CASSLKAGGLAKNIQYF
TGTGCCAGCAGTTTGAAAGCGGGAGGCTTAGCCAAAAACATTCAGTACTTC
>NA|TRBV29-1|TRBJ1-4|few
CSVEVLAEGTHQPYEKLFF
TGCAGCGTTGAAGTCTTGGCAGAGGGAACTCACCAACCTTATGAAAAACTGTTTTTT
>NA|TRBV6-6|TRBJ1-5|NA
CASSYSIQGGGNQPQHF
TGTGCCAGCAGTTACTCCATACAGGGAGGGGGCAATCAGCCCCAGCATTTT
>NA|TRBV15|TRBJ2-3|NA
CATSRGAGAADTQYF
TGTGCCACCAGCCGGGGGGCAGGGGCTGCAGATACGCAGTATTTT
>TRBD2|TRBV20-1|TRBJ2-7|few
CSASSLAGGSYEQYF
TGCAGTGCTAGCAGTCTAGCGGGGGGGAGCTACGAGCAGTACTTC
>NA|TRBV4-2|TRBJ2-3|NA
CASSQELAMHTQYF
TGTGCCAGCAGCCAAGAGCTAGCGATGCATACGCAGTATTTT
>NA|TRBV6-1|TRBJ2-3|NA
CASSGGLKVGMNTQYF
TGTGCCAGCAGTGGGGGACTCAAAGTGGGAATGAATACGCAGTATTTT
>TRBD2|TRBV20-1|TRBJ2-7|NA
CSANGPAGADYEQYF
TGCAGTGCTAACGGGCCAGCGGGAGCGGACTACGAGCAGTACTTC
>NA|TRBV20-1|TRBJ2-7|NA
CSARAEDSPSYEQYF
TGCAGTGCTAGGGCGGAAGACAGTCCCTCCTACGAGCAGTACTTC
>NA|TRBV12-3/TRBV12-4|TRBJ2-2|once
CASSYGRDTRTGELFF
TGTGCCAGCAGTTACGGGCGGGACACCCGAACCGGGGAGCTGTTTTTT
>NA|TRBV12-3/TRBV12-4|TRBJ2-4|NA
CASSLGAALGAKNIQYF
TGTGCCAGCAGTTTAGGAGCGGCCCTAGGCGCCAAAAACATTCAGTACTTC
>NA|TRBV6-1|TRBJ1-4|NA
CATTIGHTNEKLFF
TGTGCCACCACCATCGGACACACTAATGAAAAACTGTTTTTT
>NA|TRBV10-3|TRBJ1-1|NA
CAIKGRGAAEAFF
TGTGCCATCAAAGGAAGGGGGGCTGCTGAAGCTTTCTTT
>TRBD1|TRBV20-1|TRBJ2-5|few
CSVAPGTVETQYF
TGCAGTGTTGCTCCCGGGACAGTGGAGACCCAGTACTTC
>TRBD1|TRBV29-1|TRBJ1-5|NA
CSVSDRYSNQPQHF
TGCAGCGTGTCGGACAGGTATAGCAATCAGCCCCAGCATTTT
>TRBD1|TRBV20-1|TRBJ1-1|few
CSARGLGRTGKRRDTEAFF
TGCAGTGCTAGAGGGCTTGGCAGGACAGGGAAAAGAAGGGACACTGAAGCTTTCTTT
>TRBD2|TRBV7-9|TRBJ2-1|NA
CASPGGSGKYNEQFF
TGTGCCAGCCCGGGAGGTAGCGGGAAATACAATGAGCAGTTCTTC
>NA|TRBV6-5|TRBJ1-6|once
CASGTEVFYNSPLHF
TGTGCCAGCGGAACTGAGGTGTTCTATAATTCACCCCTCCACTTT
>NA|TRBV20-1|TRBJ2-7|few
CSARDSAREPYEQYF
TGCAGTGCTAGAGATTCGGCCAGAGAGCCCTACGAGCAGTACTTC
>NA|TRBV4-3|TRBJ1-6|NA
CASSQGWDSPLHF
TGCGCCAGCAGCCAAGGGTGGGATTCACCCCTCCACTTT
>TRBD2|TRBV2|TRBJ2-1|NA
CASSGGLAAYNEQFF
TGTGCCAGCAGTGGGGGACTAGCGGCCTACAATGAGCAGTTCTTC
>NA|TRBV7-2|TRBJ2-3|many
CASSSRGDTQYF
TGTGCCAGCAGCTCCCGGGGTGATACGCAGTATTTT
>NA|TRBV10-3|TRBJ1-5|NA
CAISERTGLDPQHF
TGTGCCATCAGTGAAAGGACGGGCCTCGATCCCCAGCATTTT
>NA|TRBV27|TRBJ2-7|NA
CASSQYSGYEQYF
TGTGCCAGCAGCCAATATAGCGGCTACGAGCAGTACTTC
>NA|TRBV7-9|TRBJ2-5|NA
CASSLGYPETQYF
TGTGCCAGCAGCTTGGGCTACCCAGAGACCCAGTACTTC
>TRBD1|TRBV2|TRBJ2-7|NA
CASSGPGQGVYEQYF
TGTGCCAGCAGTGGGCCGGGACAGGGCGTCTACGAGCAGTACTTC
>TRBD1|TRBV10-1|TRBJ2-3|once
CASRFDRVADTQYF
TGCGCCAGCAGGTTCGACAGGGTAGCAGATACGCAGTATTTT
>TRBD1|TRBV20-1|TRBJ2-7|NA
CSALQGIYEQYF
TGCAGTGCTCTACAGGGGATCTACGAGCAGTACTTC
>TRBD1|TRBV7-9|TRBJ2-5|NA
CASSSAGTAEETQYF
TGTGCCAGCAGCTCGGCCGGGACAGCAGAAGAGACCCAGTACTTC
>NA|TRBV7-2|TRBJ2-7|once
CASSLGEAGSYNEQYF
TGTGCCAGCAGCTTAGGGGAGGCGGGGTCCTACAATGAGCAGTACTTC
>TRBD2|TRBV18|TRBJ2-3|NA
CASSLSSGSEDTQYF
TGTGCCAGCTCACTGTCCAGCGGGAGTGAAGATACGCAGTATTTT
>NA|TRBV28|TRBJ2-5|once
CASSWFGEETQYF
TGTGCCAGCAGTTGGTTTGGGGAAGAGACCCAGTACTTC